One sample yielded the 26 T cell receptor beta chains listed below, sequenced in a study of shared clonotypes between healthy human individuals. This table comes from immunoSEQ multiplex PCR, and its TCRdb copy is limited to in-frame clones, with some not included. The repertoire consists of some 1 million clones, with 65% to 80% occurring once and the leading ten covering roughly 1.4%. Material for sequencing was memory CD4+ T cells sorted from blood. Noted subset: CD45RA-negative fraction. The receptors originated from a man aged 18 to 29 in good health.

The gene calls are TRBV4-1 and TRBJ2-6; D is undetermined. Trimming removed 7 bases at V and 4 bases at J, with 14 bases between. Germline lookup yields CDR1 MGHRA and CDR2 YSYEKL. The CDR3 spans 15 residues. The CDR3 nucleotides read TGCGCCAGCACCAAACAATCACAGGGGGCCAACGTCCTGACTTTC. It codes for CASTKQSQGANVLTF.

This chain uses TRBV5-4 with TRBJ2-5; 12 nucleotides align to TRBD1. The V segment lost 3 bases and the J segment 5 bases; nucleotides outside the gene matches: 11. The CDR3 runs to 17 residues. Germline V gene sequence: CDR1 SGHNT, CDR2 YYREEE (reference sequence). As DNA, the CDR3 is TGTGCCAGCAGCTCCGGGGGGGACAGGGGGCGTCAGGAGACCCAGTACTTC. Translated: CASSSGGDRGRQETQYF. The full variable domain, its missing parts supplied by reference TRBV5-4 and TRBJ2-5, is ETGVTQSPTHLIKTRGQQVTLRCSSQSGHNTVSWYQQALGQGPQFIFQYYREEENGRGNFPPRFSGLQFPNYSSELNVNALELDDSALYLCASSSGGDRGRQETQYFGPGTRLLVL.

This clone was detected once. This chain connects TRBV18 to TRBJ2-3, with 7 bases lining up with TRBD1. Germline V lookup: CDR1 KGHSH, CDR2 LQKENI. V lost 3 bases and J lost 3; bases outside the gene matches: 6. The CDR3 contains 15 residues. CDR3 coding DNA: TGTGCCAGCTCACCGGCAGGGGGAAAAACAGATACGCAGTATTTT. Translated: CASSPAGGKTDTQYF.

The chain carries TRBV30 and TRBJ2-7; D possibly corresponds to TRBD2 (5 bases). From germline, CDR1 is GTSNPN and CDR2 SVGIG (reference sequence). CDR3 length equals 15 residues. The germline V and J ends were trimmed by 0 bases and 2 bases, with 14 bases remaining between them. CDR3 loop: CAWSVLPSRPYEQYF. CDR3 nucleotides: TGTGCCTGGAGTGTTCTCCCTAGCCGGCCCTACGAGCAGTACTTC.

In regard to this clone: A single base separates this from a much larger clone, so it may be a read error. This sample includes further DNA sequences coding for the same CDR3. The genes are TRBV18 and TRBJ2-2, with unresolved D. V gave up 3 bases and J gave up 3 bases, with 2 bases separating them. Germline values: CDR1 KGHSH, CDR2 LQKENI. This CDR3 comprises 12 residues. This chain's CDR3 is CASSPYTGELFF. The CDR3 DNA reads as TGTGCCAGCTCACCTTACACCGGGGAGCTGTTTTTT.

This clone showed up just once. The gene calls are TRBV19 and TRBJ2-7; 7 bases map to TRBD2. The V segment lost 6 bases and the J segment 0 bases; nucleotides outside the gene matches: 5. CDR1 is LNHDA and CDR2 is SQIVND in the germline V gene (reference sequence). The CDR3 covers 14 residues. CDR3 sequence reads: CASSRTRPSYEQYF. The CDR3 DNA follows: TGTGCCAGTAGCAGGACTAGGCCCTCCTACGAGCAGTACTTC.

The CDR3 spells CASNPRAGGGYEQYF. CDR3 nucleotide sequence: TGTGCCAGTAACCCCCGGGCAGGGGGCGGATACGAGCAGTACTTC. The chain recombines TRBV19 with TRBJ2-7; 8 bases are shared with TRBD1. This CDR3 region has 15 residues. Germline CDR1 is LNHDA and CDR2 is SQIVND (reference sequence). The junction had 12 bases not matched to a gene; V was cut back by 7 bases and J by 4 bases.

This clone occurred once. The chain couples TRBV5-6 to TRBJ2-1, with D possibly matching TRBD2 (5 bases). The CDR3 length is 15 residues. V dropped 4 bases and J dropped 4 bases, with 15 bases sitting between them. The germline V gene has CDR1 SGHDT and CDR2 YYEEEE. The CDR3 DNA reads TGTGCCAGCAGCCTGAAAGCGGTTCCTTACAATGAGCAGTTCTTC. Translating it yields CASSLKAVPYNEQFF.

The sample holds a few counts of this clone. The rearrangement links TRBV5-1 to TRBJ2-4, with TRBD1 as a possible D gene (6 bases). Trimming removed 2 bases at V and 0 bases at J, with 12 bases between. CDR1 is SGHRS and CDR2 is YFSETQ in the germline V gene. The CDR3 has 16 amino acids. CDR3 loop: CASSFGQNIAKNIQYF. CDR3 DNA sequence: TGCGCCAGCAGCTTTGGACAGAACATAGCCAAAAACATTCAGTACTTC.

CDR3 loop: CASSLAGRGRRETQYF. CDR3 DNA sequence: TGTGCCAGCAGCTTGGCTGGGCGGGGGAGGAGGGAGACCCAGTACTTC. This chain connects TRBV5-4 to TRBJ2-5, with TRBD2 matching 7 bases. After removal of 0 bases from V and 5 bases from J, the junction contained 10 bases not matched to a gene. The CDR3 is 16 amino acids. The germline V gene has CDR1 SGHNT and CDR2 YYREEE (reference sequence). The whole variable domain, filled in from reference TRBV5-4 and TRBJ2-5, reads ETGVTQSPTHLIKTRGQQVTLRCSSQSGHNTVSWYQQALGQGPQFIFQYYREEENGRGNFPPRFSGLQFPNYSSELNVNALELDDSALYLCASSLAGRGRRETQYFGPGTRLLVL.

This clone was observed a single time. V is TRBV5-8 and J is TRBJ1-1; TRBD1 matches 9 bases. This CDR3 has 16 amino acids. V was clipped by 4 bases and J by 1 base; unmatched bases: 8. Germline V lookup: CDR1 SGHTS, CDR2 YDEGEE. The CDR3 loop is CASSLRQGGRNTEAFF. The CDR3 DNA follows: TGTGCCAGCAGCCTGCGACAGGGGGGTAGGAACACTGAAGCTTTCTTT.

The J gene is TRBJ1-2, the V gene TRBV6-5; 10 positions agree with TRBD1. Germline CDR1 MNHEY, CDR2 SVGAGI. The CDR3 has 14 amino acids. The V gene end was trimmed by 7 bases and the J gene end by 4 bases; junction bases not matched to a gene: 6. CDR3 bases: TGTGCCAGCACTCCCGGGACAGGGGTCTATGGCTACACCTTC. Its translation is CASTPGTGVYGYTF.

This clone was observed a few times. The chain carries TRBV5-6 and TRBJ1-5; D is perhaps TRBD1 (6 bases). Germline V lookup: CDR1 SGHDT, CDR2 YYEEEE. V dropped 2 bases and J dropped 7 bases, with 19 bases sitting between them. CDR3 length: 16 amino acids. This chain's CDR3 is CASSLLQTGLGQPQHF. CDR3 nucleotide sequence: TGTGCCAGCAGCTTACTACAGACAGGACTAGGCCAGCCCCAGCATTTT.

The genes are TRBV10-1 and TRBJ2-4; D is uncertain. V lost 0 bases, J lost 1 base, and 19 bases lay in between. The CDR3 has 19 residues. Germline CDR1 reads WNHNN; CDR2 reads SYGVQD (reference sequence). The CDR3 protein is CASSESSTDAKGAKNIQYF. The CDR3 DNA is TGCGCCAGCAGTGAGTCGTCTACTGACGCCAAAGGGGCCAAAAACATTCAGTACTTC.

V usage is TRBV5-4 and J usage is TRBJ1-3; D gene ambiguous. Germline-derived CDR1 and CDR2 are SGHNT and YYREEE (reference sequence). The CDR3 extends over 16 amino acids. V was pared by 0 bases and J by 3 bases, with 13 bases between. The chain's CDR3 is CASSLGLVDGGNTIYF. CDR3 DNA: TGTGCCAGCAGCTTGGGGCTCGTGGATGGTGGAAACACCATATATTTT.

This clone was seen a few times. This rearrangement joins TRBV2 to TRBJ1-5; possibly TRBD1 for D (6 bases). The CDR3 covers 15 residues. CDR1 and CDR2 (germline): SNHLY, FYNNEI. The V end lost 3 bases, the J end lost 0 bases, and 9 bases lay between the germline ends. The CDR3 nucleotides are TGTGCCAGCAGTGACGGGGGCCTTAGCAATCAGCCCCAGCATTTT. Its protein product is CASSDGGLSNQPQHF.

V usage is TRBV7-2 and J usage is TRBJ1-3; D gene unclear. This CDR3 spans 14 amino acids. CDR1 and CDR2 from the germline V gene are SGHTA and FQGNSA. V lost 9 bases and J lost 0, with 12 bases in between. The CDR3, as DNA: TGTGCCAGAAGCCCCGGGAGCTCTGGAAACACCATATATTTT. Its protein is CARSPGSSGNTIYF.

This chain links TRBV30 with TRBJ1-5; TRBD1 is a possible D gene (5 bases). The CDR3 has 15 residues. The germline V gene has CDR1 GTSNPN and CDR2 SVGIG (reference sequence). V was pared by 2 bases and J by 6 bases, with 17 bases between. The CDR3 sequence is CAWSPGGTQTQPQHF. In DNA form, the CDR3 reads TGTGCCTGGAGTCCCGGCGGGACTCAAACTCAGCCCCAGCATTTT.

V and J are TRBV5-6 and TRBJ1-4; 10 bases align to TRBD1. Germline V gene lookup returns CDR1 SGHDT and CDR2 YYEEEE. After removal of 4 bases from V and 5 bases from J, the junction contained 5 bases not matched to a gene. This CDR3 is built from 15 residues. The CDR3 region is CASSMMGQGNEKLFF. The CDR3 DNA reads as TGTGCCAGCAGCATGATGGGACAGGGGAATGAAAAACTGTTTTTT. Looking up the rest from reference TRBV5-6 and TRBJ1-4 gives the full variable domain: DAGVTQSPTHLIKTRGQQVTLRCSPKSGHDTVSWYQQALGQGPQFIFQYYEEEERQRGNFPDRFSGHQFPNYSSELNVNALLLGDSALYLCASSMMGQGNEKLFFGSGTQLSVL.

The V call is TRBV18, the J call TRBJ1-2; no reliable D call. V shed 2 bases and J shed 3 bases, with 13 bases lying between them. The CDR3 contains 15 residues. Germline lookup yields CDR1 KGHSH and CDR2 LQKENI. CDR3 loop: CASSPGIGDDYGYTF. Here the CDR3 DNA reads TGTGCCAGCTCACCAGGAATCGGGGATGACTATGGCTACACCTTC. Together with reference TRBV18 and TRBJ1-2, the CDR3 gives the full variable domain: NAGVMQNPRHLVRRRGQEARLRCSPMKGHSHVYWYRQLPEEGLKFMVYLQKENIIDESGMPKERFSAEFPKEGPSILRIQQVVRGDSAAYFCASSPGIGDDYGYTFGSGTRLTVV.

Note on this clone: In the same sample, other DNA sequences code for this CDR3. The chain combines TRBV2 with TRBJ1-2; D might be TRBD1 (6 bases). This CDR3 has 12 residues. Trimming stripped 6 bases from V and 5 bases from J, with 10 bases between. CDR1 is SNHLY, CDR2 FYNNEI, per germline. DNA of the CDR3: TGTGCCAGCAGGGGACAAGGTTATGGCTACACCTTC. Protein sequence: CASRGQGYGYTF.

Remarks on this clone: Possible read error: a much larger clone is one base away. The same CDR3 also results from other DNA sequences found in this sample. The chain carries TRBV5-1 and TRBJ1-2; the D is unclear. The CDR3 is made up of 12 amino acids. The germline CDR1 and CDR2 sequences are SGHRS and YFSETQ. Trimming stripped 4 bases from V and 0 bases from J, with 4 bases between. The CDR3 sequence: CASSLANYGYTF. Written as DNA, the CDR3 is TGCGCCAGCAGCCTGGCTAACTATGGCTACACCTTC.

In this sample, this clone turned up many times. The rearrangement links TRBV11-3 to TRBJ2-3; TRBD1 or TRBD2 may be the D gene (5 bases each). CDR1 is SGHNT and CDR2 is YENEEA in the germline V gene. Trimming left V 3 bases short and J 0 bases short, with 16 bases between. This CDR3 spans 17 amino acids. CDR3 region: CASSFRDRPFSTDTQYF. CDR3 in DNA: TGTGCCAGCAGCTTCCGGGACCGCCCCTTTAGCACAGATACGCAGTATTTT.

V gene TRBV28 combines with J gene TRBJ1-5, with TRBD1 as a possible D gene (6 bases). Germline V lookup: CDR1 MDHEN, CDR2 SYDVKM. This CDR3 region has 16 residues. V was clipped by 3 bases and J by 1 base, with 13 bases between them. This CDR3 is CASSFNGQISNQPQHF. CDR3 sequence (DNA): TGTGCCAGCAGTTTCAACGGACAGATAAGCAATCAGCCCCAGCATTTT. Based on the CDR3 plus reference TRBV28 and TRBJ1-5, the full variable domain is DVKVTQSSRYLVKRTGEKVFLECVQDMDHENMFWYRQDPGLGLRLIYFSYDVKMKEKGDIPEGYSVSREKKERFSLILESASTNQTSMYLCASSFNGQISNQPQHFGDGTRLSIL.

Written as DNA, the CDR3 is TGTGCCAGTAGTATGGTTCAGGGGGTCACCGGGGAGCTGTTTTTT. Protein product: CASSMVQGVTGELFF. The chain combines TRBV19 with TRBJ2-2; 7 nucleotides align to TRBD1. This CDR3 comprises 15 residues. Germline values: CDR1 LNHDA, CDR2 SQIVND (reference sequence). V lost 3 bases and J lost 4; bases outside the gene matches: 5.

The CDR3 DNA sequence: TGTGCCAGCAGCGCGAGACCAGTAGACCTTCTCAGGGGGAACACTGAAGCTTTCTTT. It yields the protein CASSARPVDLLRGNTEAFF. V usage is TRBV9 and J usage is TRBJ1-1, with D perhaps TRBD1 (6 bases). CDR3 length: 19 amino acids. V was clipped by 3 bases and J by 1 base, with 25 bases between them. From germline, CDR1 is SGDLS and CDR2 YYNGEE.